The clone carrying this TCR beta chain has only a few counts. This record comes from a study of blood T cell repertoires in COVID-19. Study overall: Researchers got acute and convalescent COVID-19 samples from the United States, Italy and Spain. In each case, the material was cDNA or gDNA derived from T cells, B-cell-depleted T cells, or PBMCs.

The CDR3 has 18 amino acids. V lost 4 bases to trimming and J lost 2 bases, with 24 bases between them. The germline CDR1 and CDR2 sequences are MNHNS and SASEGT. Study processing details: Estimation of nucleated cell counts relied on the amplification of reference gene primers. The protocol was immunoSEQ multiplex PCR, while the TCRdb copy is restricted to in-frame clones and leaves out a portion. The V and J calls and clone size come from that table; D and trimming were worked out from the DNA. The repertoire includes under 250,000 clones, roughly four fifths of them detected once, and 4.4% sits in the top ten.

The sequence came from a man aged 50-59 years with active or convalescent COVID-19. This chain joins TRBV6-1 and TRBJ2-7, with TRBD2 as a possible D gene (6 bases). The sample taken for sequencing was peripheral blood. The CDR3, as DNA: TGTGCCAGCAGTGCACTAGCTCTAATGTTAGCAGGCACCTACGAGCAGTACTTC. Amino acids: CASSALALMLAGTYEQYF.